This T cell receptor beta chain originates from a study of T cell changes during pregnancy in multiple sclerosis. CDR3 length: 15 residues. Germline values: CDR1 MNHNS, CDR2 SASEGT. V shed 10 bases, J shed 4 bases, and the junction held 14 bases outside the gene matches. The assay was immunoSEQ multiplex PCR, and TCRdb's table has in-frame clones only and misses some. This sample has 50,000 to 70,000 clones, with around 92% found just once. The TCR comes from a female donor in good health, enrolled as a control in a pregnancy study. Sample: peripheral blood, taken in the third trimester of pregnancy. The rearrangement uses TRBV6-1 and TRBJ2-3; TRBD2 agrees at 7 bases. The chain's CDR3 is CAILPSGWAPDTQYF. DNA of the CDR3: TGTGCCATTCTCCCTAGCGGATGGGCCCCAGATACGCAGTATTTT.